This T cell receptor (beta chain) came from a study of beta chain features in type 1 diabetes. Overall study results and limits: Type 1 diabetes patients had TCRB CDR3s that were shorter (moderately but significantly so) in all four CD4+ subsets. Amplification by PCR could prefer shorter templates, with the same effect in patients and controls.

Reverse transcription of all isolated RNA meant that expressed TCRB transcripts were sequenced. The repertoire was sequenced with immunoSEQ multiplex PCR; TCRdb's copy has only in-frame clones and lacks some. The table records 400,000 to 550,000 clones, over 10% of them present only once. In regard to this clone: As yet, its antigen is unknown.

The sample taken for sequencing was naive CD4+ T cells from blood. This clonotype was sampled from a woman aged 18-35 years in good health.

For the CDR3, the DNA is TGTGCCAGCAGCTTAGCGCGGGGGTCGGAGTTCTTC. This sequence encodes CASSLARGSEFF. The gene calls are TRBV7-9 and TRBJ2-1, with 7 bases identical to TRBD2. The CDR3 covers 12 residues. CDR1 is SEHNR, CDR2 FQNEAQ, per germline (reference sequence). V dropped 0 bases and J dropped 14; count of bases not matched to a gene: 4.